Shown below are 21 T cell receptor beta chains from a single sample sequenced in a study of metastatic and nonmetastatic thyroid tumors. TCRdb reassembled clones from the PCR reads with MiXCR. The sample holds about 43,000 clones; roughly 26% are singletons and the top ten take around 13%. Patients were all untreated before their thyroid surgery. The specimen sequenced was tumor tissue. The receptors shown here come from a female donor with papillary thyroid cancer or a benign thyroid nodule (not recorded which). Some clones in this sample may be carry-over from other donors' samples.

This clone was detected a few times. With a much larger clone just one base away, this may be a read error. This chain links TRBV7-2 with TRBJ2-7; D remains unclear. V gave up 4 bases and J gave up 6 bases, with 10 bases separating them. The CDR3 totals 12 residues. The V gene's germline CDR1 is SGHTA and CDR2 FQGNSA. DNA for the CDR3: TGTGCCAGCAGCTCGTACATGGTCGAGCAGTACTTC. It specifies CASSSYMVEQYF. The complete variable domain, with remaining parts taken from reference TRBV7-2 and TRBJ2-7, reads GAGVSQSPSNKVTEKGKDVELRCDPISGHTALYWYRQSLGQGLEFLIYFQGNSAPDKSGLPSDRFSAERTGGSVSTLTIQRTQQEDSAVYLCASSSYMVEQYFGPGTRLTVT.

At least ten counts were recorded for this clone. V is TRBV28 and J is TRBJ2-1; 10 positions match TRBD1. This CDR3 spans 14 amino acids. V shed 6 bases, J shed 7 bases, and the junction held 6 bases outside the gene matches. Germline V gives CDR1 MDHEN, CDR2 SYDVKM. The CDR3 region is CASSWGTGANEQFF. In nucleotides, the CDR3 is TGTGCCAGCAGCTGGGGGACAGGGGCAAATGAGCAGTTCTTC.

This chain uses TRBV20-1 with TRBJ1-5; 10 bases agree with TRBD1. The trim removed 0 bases at V and 4 bases at J, leaving 9 bases unmatched. Germline lookup yields CDR1 DFQATT and CDR2 SNEGSKA (reference sequence). There are 17 residues in the CDR3. CDR3: CSARDSGTGAGNQPQHF. CDR3 bases: TGCAGTGCTAGAGACTCCGGGACAGGGGCTGGGAATCAGCCCCAGCATTTT.

A note on this clone: This sequence may be a read error, since a much larger clone differs from it by one base. The genes are TRBV11-1 and TRBJ2-1; tentative D call: TRBD1 (6 bases). Germline CDR1 reads SGHAT; CDR2 reads FQDESV (reference sequence). V was trimmed by 8 bases and J by 5 bases, leaving 19 bases between them. The CDR3 is 15 amino acids. In DNA form, the CDR3 reads TGTGCCAGCCCCATTGCCGGGGCAGGGGACAATGAGCAGTTCTTC. It specifies CASPIAGAGDNEQFF.

This chain connects TRBV5-1 to TRBJ1-2; the D is unclear. V lost 4 bases and J 2 bases, leaving 12 bases between the germline ends. The CDR3 has 14 amino acids. The germline gives CDR1 SGHRS, CDR2 YFSETQ. The CDR3 spells CASSLGLPNYGYTF. The DNA of the CDR3 is TGCGCCAGCAGCCTCGGACTGCCAAACTATGGCTACACCTTC.

The V gene is TRBV7-2, the J gene TRBJ2-3; D not resolved. In germline, CDR1 is SGHTA, CDR2 FQGNSA. Trimming took off 5 bases at V and 8 bases at J, with 8 bases between the two ends. The length of the CDR3 is 11 residues. The CDR3 DNA reads as TGTGCCAGCAGCCCCCTCTCTACGCAGTATTTT. This translates into CASSPLSTQYF.

By share, this clone counts as medium-sized (0.01 to 0.1%). The rearrangement joins TRBV6-1 to TRBJ1-1; D call uncertain. Germline assignment: CDR1 MNHNS and CDR2 SASEGT. The CDR3 has 14 residues. The germline V and J ends were trimmed by 2 bases and 0 bases, with 7 bases remaining between them. CDR3 sequence reads: CASSESLLNTEAFF. The CDR3 coding sequence is TGTGCCAGCAGTGAAAGTCTCTTGAACACTGAAGCTTTCTTT.

This clone occurred a few times. J is TRBJ2-7 and V is TRBV20-1, with 10 bases fitting TRBD2. CDR3 length: 15 residues. CDR1 and CDR2 from the germline V gene are DFQATT and SNEGSKA (reference sequence). V gave up 5 bases and J gave up 2 bases; unmatched junction bases: 9. The CDR3 sequence: CSAPILAGGPYEQYF. CDR3 DNA sequence: TGCAGTGCTCCAATCTTAGCGGGAGGCCCCTACGAGCAGTACTTC.

This clone has at least ten counts. The rearrangement uses TRBV7-8 and TRBJ1-6, with D unclear. This CDR3 region has 16 residues. V was clipped by 9 bases and J by 0 bases, with 15 bases between them. The germline V gene encodes CDR1 SGHVS and CDR2 FQNEAQ. The CDR3 reads CASVRGVSSYNSPLHF. For the CDR3, the DNA is TGTGCCAGTGTACGAGGAGTAAGCTCCTATAATTCACCCCTCCACTTT.

Ten or more counts support this clone. V usage is TRBV20-1 and J usage is TRBJ2-2; 9 bases match TRBD1. This CDR3 comprises 17 residues. Germline V CDR1 and CDR2: DFQATT, SNEGSKA (reference sequence). The V and J ends lost 1 base and 0 bases, in that order; junction bases with no gene match: 6. CDR3 protein: CSARGQGQGTNTGELFF. The CDR3 nucleotides read TGCAGTGCTAGAGGACAGGGACAGGGTACGAACACCGGGGAGCTGTTTTTT.

The chain joins TRBV6-1 to TRBJ1-2, with D tentatively TRBD1 (5 bases). V lost 7 bases, J lost 3 bases, and 15 bases lay in between. CDR1 and CDR2 from the germline V gene are MNHNS and SASEGT. The CDR3 is 14 residues long. Written as DNA, the CDR3 is TGTGCCAGCACGGATACCAGGGAATACTATGGCTACACCTTC. The encoded protein is CASTDTREYYGYTF.

This clone is medium-sized by share. The chain carries TRBV3-1 and TRBJ1-1, with 7 bases identical to TRBD1. J gave up 6 bases and V 4 bases, and 8 bases lay outside the gene matches. CDR1 and CDR2 (germline): LGHDT, YNNKEL (reference sequence). The CDR3 extends over 14 amino acids. Here the CDR3 DNA reads TGTGCCAGCAGCCCGGGGCAGGGGGGGGCTGAAGCTTTCTTT. Residues: CASSPGQGGAEAFF.

This clone was seen more than once but under ten times. One end of the junction is discordant with germline, which a read error may explain. The sample holds other DNA sequences that translate to the same CDR3. The gene calls are TRBV12-3 or TRBV12-4 and TRBJ1-5, with a possible D match to TRBD1 (5 bases). This CDR3 comprises 15 residues. CDR3 residues: CASSLYRLGDQPKHF. CDR3 DNA sequence: TGTGCCAGCAGTTTGTATAGACTGGGGGATCAGCCCAAGCATTTT.

J is TRBJ1-6 and V is TRBV27; D is unclear. This CDR3 comprises 14 residues. V was shortened by 5 bases and J by 13 bases, with 18 bases between the two germline ends. The germline gives CDR1 MNHEY, CDR2 SMNVEV (reference sequence). CDR3 sequence (DNA): TGTGCCAGCAGTCTCAAGGCCGGACGAGGTCCCCTCCACTTT. Translating it yields CASSLKAGRGPLHF.

The V gene is TRBV6-6, the J gene TRBJ2-1, with 8 bases aligning to TRBD2. The CDR3 has 14 residues. CDR1 and CDR2 (germline): MNHNY, SVGAGI (reference sequence). Trimming at V came to 3 bases and at J to 9 bases, leaving 7 bases not matched to a gene. The CDR3 DNA reads TGTGCCAGCAGTTATCGGGAGGGATCCAGTGAGCAGTTCTTC. Its protein is CASSYREGSSEQFF.

This clone was detected ten times or more. J is TRBJ1-2 and V is TRBV5-6, with a possible D match to TRBD1 (5 bases). V dropped 1 base and J dropped 4 bases, with 20 bases sitting between them. In germline, CDR1 is SGHDT, CDR2 YYEEEE. The CDR3 has 17 amino acids. The chain's CDR3 is CASSLSTGVRVLYGYTF. The CDR3 DNA is TGTGCCAGCAGCTTGAGTACAGGTGTTCGTGTGCTCTATGGCTACACCTTC.

This clone occurred a few times. The chain has TRBV6-5 and TRBJ2-7; D is uncertain. The CDR3 consists of 14 residues. Germline CDR1 MNHEY, CDR2 SVGAGI. V lost 2 bases and J 0 bases, leaving 8 bases between the germline ends. CDR3 sequence: CASSYRLDSYEQYF. The CDR3 nucleotides read TGTGCCAGCAGTTACAGGCTGGACTCCTACGAGCAGTACTTC.

This clone was detected only a few times. Since a much larger clone is just one base distant, this may be a read error. Distinct nucleotide sequences in the sample also encode this CDR3. The chain has TRBV12-3 or TRBV12-4 and TRBJ2-1; a possible D gene is TRBD1 (6 bases). This CDR3 has 19 residues. V was clipped by 3 bases and J by 0 bases, with 21 bases between them. The CDR3 DNA sequence: TGTGCCAGCAGTTTTCCCCCACGACAACAGGGTAGCTCCTACAATGAGCAGTTCTTC. Its translation is CASSFPPRQQGSSYNEQFF.

There are many counts of this clone. The V gene is TRBV5-1, the J gene TRBJ2-7; 9 positions match TRBD1. The CDR3 consists of 14 residues. Trimming took 6 bases from V and 5 from J; bases not matched to a gene: 9. The germline V gene encodes CDR1 SGHRS and CDR2 YFSETQ. This chain's CDR3 is CASIGDRGGDEQYF. The DNA for the CDR3 is TGCGCCAGCATCGGAGACAGGGGGGGGGACGAGCAGTACTTC.

The chain's CDR3 is CSARAPGLRAGELFF. The CDR3 region has the DNA TGCAGTGCTAGAGCGCCGGGACTACGCGCCGGGGAGCTGTTTTTT. The rearrangement links TRBV20-1 to TRBJ2-2; TRBD2 aligns across 7 bases. The CDR3 extends over 15 amino acids. Losses at the gene ends were 1 base for V and 6 bases for J; bases not matched to a gene: 8. Germline V gene data show CDR1 as DFQATT and CDR2 as SNEGSKA (reference sequence).

This clone has more than one count but fewer than ten. The J gene is TRBJ1-5, the V gene TRBV6-5, with 8 bases lining up with TRBD1. The length of the CDR3 is 16 residues. Trimming removed 5 bases from V and 6 bases from J; junction bases left unmatched: 12. Germline lookup yields CDR1 MNHEY and CDR2 SVGAGI. The CDR3 spells CASSESAQGGGQPQHF. Here the CDR3 DNA reads TGTGCCAGCAGTGAATCGGCACAGGGGGGCGGTCAGCCCCAGCATTTT.